The 16 T cell receptor beta chains given below trace back to one sample, sequenced in a study of blood T cell repertoires in COVID-19. Sequenced by immunoSEQ multiplex PCR; TCRdb stores in-frame clones only, minus some. The sample consists of about 300,000 clones, roughly 89% of them appearing once. What was sequenced was PBMCs or T cells enriched from blood (not recorded which). The origin of the receptors is a woman between 50 and 59 years old who had been exposed to COVID-19.

The chain recombines TRBV6-4 with TRBJ2-4; D not certain. The ends were cut back, 7 bases at V and 0 bases at J, with 22 bases in the middle. This CDR3 region has 18 residues. Germline V lookup: CDR1 MRHNA, CDR2 SNTAGT. CDR3 sequence reads: CASNPCTETILAKNIQYF. In nucleotides, the CDR3 is TGTGCCAGCAACCCCTGTACAGAGACAATACTAGCCAAAAACATTCAGTACTTC.

This chain joins TRBV5-5 and TRBJ1-6; D gene unclear. The CDR3 is made up of 13 amino acids. V dropped 0 bases and J dropped 7 bases, with 5 bases sitting between them. Germline V gives CDR1 SGHKS, CDR2 YYEKEE (reference sequence). CDR3 protein: CASSLGGNSPLHF. CDR3 nucleotides: TGTGCCAGCAGCTTGGGCGGGAATTCACCCCTCCACTTT.

The rearrangement links TRBV19 to TRBJ2-2, with 7 bases aligning to TRBD1. Germline CDR1 reads LNHDA; CDR2 reads SQIVND (reference sequence). The CDR3 runs 15 residues. V shed 4 bases and J 4 bases; nucleotides not matched to a gene: 6. This CDR3 reads CASSKGQRATGELFF. CDR3 nucleotides: TGTGCCAGTAGTAAGGGACAGAGGGCCACCGGGGAGCTGTTTTTT.

V is TRBV28 and J is TRBJ2-7, with TRBD1 matching over 7 bases. V lost 3 bases, J lost 7 bases, and 9 bases stayed unmatched. CDR3 length equals 14 residues. Germline CDR1 MDHEN, CDR2 SYDVKM. The CDR3 DNA reads TGTGCCAGCAGTTTCGACCGCCGGGACAGAGAGCAGTACTTC. Residues: CASSFDRRDREQYF.

The V call is TRBV4-2, the J call TRBJ2-6, with 7 bases aligning to TRBD1. The ends lost 1 base at V and 0 bases at J; junction bases unmatched: 6. Looked up from germline, CDR1 is LGHNA and CDR2 is YNFKEQ. The CDR3 sequence is 18 residues long. CDR3 region: CASSQADRSTSGANVLTF. Written as DNA, the CDR3 is TGTGCCAGCAGCCAAGCGGACAGGTCAACCTCTGGGGCCAACGTCCTGACTTTC.

The V call is TRBV28, the J call TRBJ1-1, with 10 bases aligning to TRBD1. This CDR3 region has 18 residues. Germline values: CDR1 MDHEN, CDR2 SYDVKM. The ends lost 5 bases at V and 0 bases at J; junction bases unmatched: 12. CDR3 nucleotide sequence: TGTGCCAGCAGTCTCTCCGGGACAGGGGTGGCAATGAACACTGAAGCTTTCTTT. Translation: CASSLSGTGVAMNTEAFF.

V and J are TRBV4-1 and TRBJ1-3; D not certain. V was shortened by 4 bases and J by 0 bases, with 10 bases between the two germline ends. Per germline, CDR1 MGHRA and CDR2 YSYEKL. CDR3 size: 15 residues. The CDR3: CASSPGISSGNTIYF. DNA for the CDR3: TGCGCCAGCAGCCCCGGGATTAGCTCTGGAAACACCATATATTTT.

This chain links TRBV11-2 with TRBJ2-7; D remains ambiguous. Germline lookup yields CDR1 SGHAT and CDR2 FQNNGV. V lost 2 bases, J lost 2 bases, and 10 bases lay in between. The CDR3 consists of 14 residues. The CDR3 here is CASSLLASTYEQYF. The CDR3 coding sequence is TGTGCCAGCAGCTTACTGGCCAGTACCTACGAGCAGTACTTC.

This clone was detected many times. The chain couples TRBV5-6 to TRBJ1-2; TRBD1 is a possible D gene (5 bases). The germline V and J ends were trimmed by 1 base and 8 bases, with 18 bases remaining between them. Germline CDR1 reads SGHDT; CDR2 reads YYEEEE. This CDR3 comprises 15 residues. The chain's CDR3 is CASSLKVGRMEGYTF. The CDR3 nucleotides are TGTGCCAGCAGCTTGAAGGTGGGGCGGATGGAGGGCTACACCTTC.

This chain links TRBV19 with TRBJ1-5; 9 bases fit TRBD1. V lost 6 bases to trimming and J lost 2 bases; unmatched junction nucleotides: 5. The CDR3 runs 15 residues. Germline V CDR1 and CDR2: LNHDA, SQIVND (reference sequence). The DNA for the CDR3 is TGTGCCAGTAGACTTACAGGGGGCGGCAATCAGCCCCAGCATTTT. Its translation is CASRLTGGGNQPQHF. The whole variable domain, remainder taken from reference TRBV19 and TRBJ1-5, is DGGITQSPKYLFRKEGQNVTLSCEQNLNHDAMYWYRQDPGQGLRLIYYSQIVNDFQKGDIAEGYSVSREKKESFPLTVTSAQKNPTAFYLCASRLTGGGNQPQHFGDGTRLSIL.

The V call is TRBV19, the J call TRBJ1-5, with D hard to call. The CDR3 has 16 amino acids. From germline, CDR1 is LNHDA and CDR2 SQIVND (reference sequence). V lost 3 bases, J lost 0 bases, and 12 bases lay in between. CDR3 amino acids: CASSMMTSYSNQPQHF. The CDR3, as DNA: TGTGCCAGTAGTATGATGACATCATATAGCAATCAGCCCCAGCATTTT. Supplemented by reference TRBV19 and TRBJ1-5, the full variable domain reads DGGITQSPKYLFRKEGQNVTLSCEQNLNHDAMYWYRQDPGQGLRLIYYSQIVNDFQKGDIAEGYSVSREKKESFPLTVTSAQKNPTAFYLCASSMMTSYSNQPQHFGDGTRLSIL.

V usage is TRBV7-9 and J usage is TRBJ1-1; D ambiguous. The CDR3 is made up of 16 amino acids. The germline V and J ends were trimmed by 2 bases and 0 bases, with 13 bases remaining between them. Germline V gene sequence: CDR1 SEHNR, CDR2 FQNEAQ (reference sequence). This CDR3 reads CASSLTGKTVNTEAFF. CDR3 bases: TGTGCCAGCAGCTTAACGGGTAAAACCGTGAACACTGAAGCTTTCTTT.

The V gene is TRBV27, the J gene TRBJ2-1; 7 nucleotides agree with TRBD2. This CDR3 is built from 12 residues. Trimming removed 5 bases from V and 9 bases from J; junction bases left unmatched: 4. Germline values: CDR1 MNHEY, CDR2 SMNVEV (reference sequence). The CDR3 loop is CASSRSGPEQFF. CDR3 coding DNA: TGTGCCAGCAGTCGTAGCGGGCCTGAGCAGTTCTTC.

This chain joins TRBV6-2 or TRBV6-3 and TRBJ2-7; D might be TRBD1 (6 bases). This CDR3 is 16 amino acids long. Trimming left V 4 bases short and J 1 base short, with 17 bases between. Germline assignment: CDR1 MNHEY and CDR2 SVGEGT. CDR3 in amino acids: CASSFPVPGQSYEQYF. As DNA, the CDR3 is TGTGCCAGCAGTTTTCCGGTTCCCGGACAGTCCTACGAGCAGTACTTC.

The gene calls are TRBV19 and TRBJ2-1; D might be TRBD2 (7 bases). V lost 6 bases, J lost 1 base, and 16 bases lay in between. Germline CDR1 is LNHDA and CDR2 is SQIVND (reference sequence). CDR3 length equals 16 residues. As DNA, the CDR3 is TGTGCCAGTAGCCCCCGGGGGGCGCTTTCCTACAATGAGCAGTTCTTC. This codes for CASSPRGALSYNEQFF.

The V gene is TRBV6-5, the J gene TRBJ1-2, with D tentatively TRBD1 (6 bases). The V gene's germline CDR1 is MNHEY and CDR2 SVGAGI. This CDR3 spans 14 amino acids. V gave up 2 bases and J gave up 5 bases, with 12 bases separating them. DNA of the CDR3: TGTGCCAGCAGTTACGGGGGCGCCGGTTATGGCTACACCTTC. It yields the protein CASSYGGAGYGYTF.